A single T cell receptor beta chain is shown here with its context. Extractions gave at least 5.5 micrograms of total RNA per sample. These data belong to a study of blood T cells in healthy people across ages. Through a sample-barcoded 5' primer and a J-beta primer mix, a second PCR was run for 7 to 11 cycles. A single record per CDR3 protein comes from TCRdb applying MiXCR to the 5' RACE reads. In the table there are 1.4 million or so distinct CDR3 sequences, 40% to 45% of which are singletons. V was trimmed by 0 bases and J by 3 bases, leaving 6 bases between them. The CDR3 sequence is 14 residues long. Per the germline V gene, CDR1 is MNHEY and CDR2 is SMNVEV (reference sequence).

This rearrangement joins TRBV27 to TRBJ2-1; D is unclear. The sequence was collected from a woman younger than 35 in good health. The sample taken for sequencing was blood. The CDR3 nucleotides read TGTGCCAGCAGTTTATCGTGGGGCTACAATGAGCAGTTCTTC. Translation gives CASSLSWGYNEQFF.